The 10 T cell receptor beta chains below were found in one sample sequenced in a study of blood T cell repertoires in COVID-19. Data came from immunoSEQ multiplex PCR; TCRdb stores just in-frame clones and leaves some out. The sample yields around 260,000 clones, about 90% seen once. Source material: peripheral blood. Receptors were obtained from a woman aged 50 to 65 with acute or convalescent COVID-19.

The V and J genes are TRBV5-3 and TRBJ2-3, with 8 bases identical to TRBD2. TRBV5-3 is assigned to the ORF class and has an uncertain function. This CDR3 contains 14 residues. With V trimmed by 1 base and J by 4 bases, 2 bases remained unmatched. The CDR3 loop reads CARSLPAGADTQYF. CDR3 coding DNA: TGTGCCAGAAGCTTGCCAGCGGGGGCAGATACGCAGTATTTT.

V gene TRBV7-9 combines with J gene TRBJ2-3; TRBD2 might be the D (6 bases). Germline values: CDR1 SEHNR, CDR2 FQNEAQ (reference sequence). Between the trimmed V and J ends, which lost 1 base and 2 bases, there was a span of 13 bases. The CDR3 spans 16 residues. The CDR3 sequence is CASSLGLAGSTDTQYF. The DNA of the CDR3 is TGTGCCAGCAGCTTAGGGTTGGCGGGATCCACAGATACGCAGTATTTT.

The chain recombines TRBV6-5 with TRBJ1-2; TRBD1 agrees at 8 bases. The CDR3 extends over 15 amino acids. The junction had 15 bases not matched to a gene; V was cut back by 7 bases and J by 8 bases. CDR1 is MNHEY, CDR2 SVGAGI, per germline. The CDR3 loop is CASIPLGQGVWGYTF. The CDR3 DNA reads as TGTGCCAGCATACCTCTAGGACAGGGTGTATGGGGCTACACCTTC.

This clone was counted a single time. The V gene is TRBV5-1, the J gene TRBJ2-7, with no clear D. The CDR3 has 13 amino acids. Looked up from germline, CDR1 is SGHRS and CDR2 is YFSETQ. V shed 1 base and J shed 1 base, with 6 bases lying between them. The CDR3 sequence: CASSLSSSYEQYF. The CDR3 region has the DNA TGCGCCAGCAGCTTGTCTAGTTCCTACGAGCAGTACTTC.

The chain uses TRBV2 and TRBJ1-2, with 10 bases fitting TRBD1. The CDR3 length is 14 residues. The V gene's germline CDR1 is SNHLY and CDR2 FYNNEI. The V segment lost 1 base and the J segment 8 bases; nucleotides outside the gene matches: 4. In DNA, the CDR3 is TGTGCCAGCAGTGAAGGACAGGGGGCTGTAGGCTACACCTTC. Its translation: CASSEGQGAVGYTF.

This clone has a handful of counts. The V call is TRBV21-1, the J call TRBJ1-1; TRBD1 reflects the table's D call only, with no check against the DNA. TRBV21-1 constitutes a pseudogene. This CDR3 spans 14 amino acids. CDR3 coding DNA: TGTGCCAGCACCTTATGGGCCTTAAACACTGAAGCTTTCTTT. This encodes CASTLWALNTEAFF.

This chain links TRBV18 with TRBJ1-5; tentative D call: TRBD1 (6 bases). Trimming shortened V by 1 base and J by 1 base, and 14 bases separated the two germline ends. This CDR3 contains 17 residues. Germline lookup yields CDR1 KGHSH and CDR2 LQKENI. In nucleotides, the CDR3 is TGTGCCAGCTCACCACGCACAGGGCAATGGAGCAATCAGCCCCAGCATTTT. Translating gives CASSPRTGQWSNQPQHF.

This chain links TRBV9 with TRBJ2-1; tentatively, D is TRBD2 (5 bases). CDR1 and CDR2 (germline): SGDLS, YYNGEE. V gave up 3 bases and J gave up 10 bases, with 17 bases separating them. The CDR3 runs 14 residues. The CDR3 nucleotides are TGTGCCAGCAGCGAAGGACCTGACTATCGGGAGCAGTTCTTC. As protein: CASSEGPDYREQFF.

The CDR3, as DNA: TGTGCCAGCAGCTTTAGGAGCCCCACAGATACGCAGTATTTT. Its protein product is CASSFRSPTDTQYF. The V and J genes are TRBV7-3 and TRBJ2-3; D unresolved. CDR3 length equals 14 residues. The germline V and J ends were trimmed by 3 bases and 2 bases, with 9 bases remaining between them. Germline values: CDR1 SGHTA, CDR2 FQGTGA.

In its sample, this clone was seen a few times. The rearrangement uses TRBV5-4 and TRBJ1-2, with a possible D match to TRBD1 (6 bases). V was clipped by 3 bases and J by 2 bases, with 14 bases between them. Germline V gene data show CDR1 as SGHNT and CDR2 as YYREEE (reference sequence). The CDR3 consists of 15 residues. In nucleotides, the CDR3 is TGTGCCAGCAGCTCCTACAAAACAGGGAACTATGGCTACACCTTC. This gives the protein CASSSYKTGNYGYTF.